The source of this TCR beta chain is a study of blood T cell repertoires in COVID-19. As processed by the authors: Counts of nucleated cells, estimated from reference gene primer amplification, were obtained. Some clones are missing from TCRdb's copy, which holds only in-frame ones; the method was immunoSEQ multiplex PCR. V and J calls and clone size follow that table, whereas D and trimming were derived from the DNA. Of 200,000 to 300,000 clones in the sample, about four fifths are singletons; the top ten hold roughly 3.3%. The V gene's germline CDR1 is SNHLY and CDR2 FYNNEI. The CDR3 is 14 amino acids. V was cut by 3 bases and J by 6 bases, with 12 bases left in between.

The rearrangement links TRBV2 to TRBJ1-5; D is unresolved. The receptor was derived from a woman between 18 and 30 years old with acute or convalescent COVID-19. Sequenced material: peripheral blood. The CDR3 here is CASSDVIVGQPQHF. For the CDR3, the DNA is TGTGCCAGCAGTGATGTCATAGTCGGTCAGCCCCAGCATTTT. The complete variable domain, with remaining parts taken from reference TRBV2 and TRBJ1-5, reads EPEVTQTPSHQVTQMGQEVILRCVPISNHLYFYWYRQILGQKVEFLVSFYNNEISEKSEIFDDQFSVERPDGSNFTLKIRSTKLEDSAMYFCASSDVIVGQPQHFGDGTRLSIL.